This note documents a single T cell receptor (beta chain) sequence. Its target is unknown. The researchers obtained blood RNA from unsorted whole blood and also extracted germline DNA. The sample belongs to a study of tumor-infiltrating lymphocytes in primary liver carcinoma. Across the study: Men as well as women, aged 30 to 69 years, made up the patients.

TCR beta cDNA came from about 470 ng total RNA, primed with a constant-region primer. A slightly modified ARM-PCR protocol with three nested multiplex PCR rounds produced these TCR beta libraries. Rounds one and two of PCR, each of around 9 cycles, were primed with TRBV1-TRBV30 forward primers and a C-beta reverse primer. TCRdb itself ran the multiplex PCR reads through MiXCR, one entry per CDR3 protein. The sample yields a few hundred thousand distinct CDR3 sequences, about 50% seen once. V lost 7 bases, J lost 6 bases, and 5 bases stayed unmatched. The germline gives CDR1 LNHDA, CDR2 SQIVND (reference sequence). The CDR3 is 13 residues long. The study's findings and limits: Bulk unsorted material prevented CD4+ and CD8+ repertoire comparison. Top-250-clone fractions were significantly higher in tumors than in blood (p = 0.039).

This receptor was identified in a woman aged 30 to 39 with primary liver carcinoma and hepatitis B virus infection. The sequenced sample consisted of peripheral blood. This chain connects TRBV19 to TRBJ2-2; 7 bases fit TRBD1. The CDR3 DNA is TGTGCCAGTAATACAGGGGTCCCCGGGGAGCTGTTTTTT. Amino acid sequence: CASNTGVPGELFF.